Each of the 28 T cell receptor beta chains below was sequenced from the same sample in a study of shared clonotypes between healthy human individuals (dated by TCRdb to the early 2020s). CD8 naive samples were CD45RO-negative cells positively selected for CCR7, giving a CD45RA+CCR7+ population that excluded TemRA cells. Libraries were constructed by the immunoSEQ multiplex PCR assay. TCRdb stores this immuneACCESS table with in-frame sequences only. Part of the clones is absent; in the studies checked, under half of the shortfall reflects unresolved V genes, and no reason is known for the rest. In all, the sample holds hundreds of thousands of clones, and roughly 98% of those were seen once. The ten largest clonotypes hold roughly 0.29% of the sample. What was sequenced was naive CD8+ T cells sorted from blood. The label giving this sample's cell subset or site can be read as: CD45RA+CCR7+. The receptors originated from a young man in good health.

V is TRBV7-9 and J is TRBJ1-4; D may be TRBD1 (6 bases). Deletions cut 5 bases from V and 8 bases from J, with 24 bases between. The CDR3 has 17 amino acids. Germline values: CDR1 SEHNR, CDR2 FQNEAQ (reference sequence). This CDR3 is CASSIRQDWWFGEKLFF. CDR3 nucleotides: TGTGCCAGCAGCATAAGACAGGATTGGTGGTTCGGGGAAAAACTGTTTTTT.

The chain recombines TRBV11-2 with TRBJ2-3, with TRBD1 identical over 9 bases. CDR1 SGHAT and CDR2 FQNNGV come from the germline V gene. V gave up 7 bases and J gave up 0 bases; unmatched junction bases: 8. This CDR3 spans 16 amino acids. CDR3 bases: TGTGCCAGCAACCTCCCGGGACAGGGAAGCACAGATACGCAGTATTTT. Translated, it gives CASNLPGQGSTDTQYF. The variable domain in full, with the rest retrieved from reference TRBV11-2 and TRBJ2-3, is EAGVAQSPRYKIIEKRQSVAFWCNPISGHATLYWYQQILGQGPKLLIQFQNNGVVDDSQLPKDRFSAERLKGVDSTLKIQPAKLEDSAVYLCASNLPGQGSTDTQYFGPGTRLTVL.

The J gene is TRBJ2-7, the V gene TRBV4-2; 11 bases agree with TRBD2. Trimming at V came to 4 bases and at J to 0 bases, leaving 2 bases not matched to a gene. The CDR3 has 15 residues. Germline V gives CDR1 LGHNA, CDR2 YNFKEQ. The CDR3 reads CASSPGTSGSYEQYF. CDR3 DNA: TGTGCCAGCAGCCCCGGGACTAGCGGCTCCTACGAGCAGTACTTC.

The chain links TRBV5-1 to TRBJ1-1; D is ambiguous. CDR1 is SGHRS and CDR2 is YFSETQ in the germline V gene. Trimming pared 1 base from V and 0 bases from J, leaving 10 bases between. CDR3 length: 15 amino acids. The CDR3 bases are TGCGCCAGCAGCTTGCGAGGCAGCCTGAACACTGAAGCTTTCTTT. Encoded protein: CASSLRGSLNTEAFF.

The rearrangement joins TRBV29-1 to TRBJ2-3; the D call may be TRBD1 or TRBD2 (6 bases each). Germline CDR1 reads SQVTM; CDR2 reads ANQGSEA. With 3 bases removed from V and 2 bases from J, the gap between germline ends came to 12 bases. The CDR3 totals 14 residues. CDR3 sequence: CSVEGASDTDTQYF. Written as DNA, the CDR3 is TGCAGCGTTGAGGGGGCTAGCGACACAGATACGCAGTATTTT.

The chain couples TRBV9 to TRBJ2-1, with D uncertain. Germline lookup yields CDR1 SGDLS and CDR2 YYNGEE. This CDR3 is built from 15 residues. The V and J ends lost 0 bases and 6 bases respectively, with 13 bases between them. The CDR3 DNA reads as TGTGCCAGCAGCGTAGATGGAAACGGTTTCAATGAGCAGTTCTTC. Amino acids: CASSVDGNGFNEQFF.

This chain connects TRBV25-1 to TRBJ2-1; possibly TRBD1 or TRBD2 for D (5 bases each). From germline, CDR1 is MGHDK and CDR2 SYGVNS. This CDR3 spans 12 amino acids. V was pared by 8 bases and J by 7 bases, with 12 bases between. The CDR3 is CASGGVGNEQFF. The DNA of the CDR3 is TGTGCCAGCGGGGGAGTAGGGAATGAGCAGTTCTTC.

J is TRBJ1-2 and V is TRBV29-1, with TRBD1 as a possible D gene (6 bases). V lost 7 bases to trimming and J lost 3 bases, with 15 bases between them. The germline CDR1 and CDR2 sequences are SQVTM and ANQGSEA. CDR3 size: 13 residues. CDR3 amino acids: CSASTGSHYGYTF. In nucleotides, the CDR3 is TGCAGCGCATCGACAGGATCCCACTATGGCTACACCTTC.

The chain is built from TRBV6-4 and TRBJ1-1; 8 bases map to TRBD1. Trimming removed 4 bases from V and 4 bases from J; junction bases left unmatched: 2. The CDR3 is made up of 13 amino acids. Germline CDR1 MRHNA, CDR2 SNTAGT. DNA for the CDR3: TGTGCCAGCAGTGCCGACAGGGGCACTGAAGCTTTCTTT. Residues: CASSADRGTEAFF.

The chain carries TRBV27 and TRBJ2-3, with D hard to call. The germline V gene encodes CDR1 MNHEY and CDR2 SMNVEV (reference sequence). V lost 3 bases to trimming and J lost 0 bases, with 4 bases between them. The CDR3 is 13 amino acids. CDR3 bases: TGTGCCAGCAGTTTCTGGAGCACAGATACGCAGTATTTT. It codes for CASSFWSTDTQYF.

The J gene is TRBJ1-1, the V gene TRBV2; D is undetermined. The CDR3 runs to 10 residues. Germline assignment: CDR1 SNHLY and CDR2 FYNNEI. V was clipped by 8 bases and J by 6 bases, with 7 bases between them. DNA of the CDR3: TGTGCCAGCTTGATTTCTGAAGCTTTCTTT. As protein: CASLISEAFF.

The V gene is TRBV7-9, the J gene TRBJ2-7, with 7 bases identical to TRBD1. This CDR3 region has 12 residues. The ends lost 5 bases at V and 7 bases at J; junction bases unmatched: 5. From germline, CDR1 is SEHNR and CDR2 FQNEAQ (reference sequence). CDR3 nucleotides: TGTGCCAGCAGCCCATCACAGGGGGAGCAGTACTTC. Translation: CASSPSQGEQYF. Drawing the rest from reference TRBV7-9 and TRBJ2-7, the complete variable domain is DTGVSQNPRHKITKRGQNVTFRCDPISEHNRLYWYRQTLGQGPEFLTYFQNEAQLEKSRLLSDRFSAERPKGSFSTLEIQRTEQGDSAMYLCASSPSQGEQYFGPGTRLTVT.

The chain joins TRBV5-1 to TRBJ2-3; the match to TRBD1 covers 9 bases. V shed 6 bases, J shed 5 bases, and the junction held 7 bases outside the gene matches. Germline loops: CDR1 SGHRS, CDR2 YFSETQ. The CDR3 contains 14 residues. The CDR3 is CASMSGQGRDTQYF. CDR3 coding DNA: TGCGCCAGCATGTCGGGACAGGGTAGAGATACGCAGTATTTT.

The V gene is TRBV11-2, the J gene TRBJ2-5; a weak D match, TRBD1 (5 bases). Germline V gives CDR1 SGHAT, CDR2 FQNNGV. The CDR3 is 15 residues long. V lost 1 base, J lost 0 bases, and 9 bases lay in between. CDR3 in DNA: TGTGCCAGCAGCTTAGGGACACTGTACCAAGAGACCCAGTACTTC. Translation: CASSLGTLYQETQYF. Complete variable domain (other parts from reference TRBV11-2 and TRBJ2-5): EAGVAQSPRYKIIEKRQSVAFWCNPISGHATLYWYQQILGQGPKLLIQFQNNGVVDDSQLPKDRFSAERLKGVDSTLKIQPAKLEDSAVYLCASSLGTLYQETQYFGPGTRLLVL.

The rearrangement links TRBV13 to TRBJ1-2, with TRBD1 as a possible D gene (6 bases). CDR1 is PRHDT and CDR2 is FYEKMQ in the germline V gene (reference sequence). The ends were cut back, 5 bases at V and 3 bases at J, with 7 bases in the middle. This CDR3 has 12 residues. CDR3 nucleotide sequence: TGTGCCAGCAGCCGACAGGACTATGGCTACACCTTC. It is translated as CASSRQDYGYTF.

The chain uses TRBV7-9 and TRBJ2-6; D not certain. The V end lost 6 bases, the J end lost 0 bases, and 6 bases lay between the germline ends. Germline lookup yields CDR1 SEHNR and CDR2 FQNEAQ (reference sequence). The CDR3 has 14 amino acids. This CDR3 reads CASRGSSGANVLTF. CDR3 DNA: TGTGCCAGCAGGGGAAGCTCTGGGGCCAACGTCCTGACTTTC.

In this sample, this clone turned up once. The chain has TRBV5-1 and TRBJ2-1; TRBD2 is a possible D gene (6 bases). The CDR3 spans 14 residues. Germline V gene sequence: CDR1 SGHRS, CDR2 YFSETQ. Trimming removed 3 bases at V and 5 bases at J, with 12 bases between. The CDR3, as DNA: TGCGCCAGCAGCTGGGGGGACCAGAACAATGAGCAGTTCTTC. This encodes CASSWGDQNNEQFF.

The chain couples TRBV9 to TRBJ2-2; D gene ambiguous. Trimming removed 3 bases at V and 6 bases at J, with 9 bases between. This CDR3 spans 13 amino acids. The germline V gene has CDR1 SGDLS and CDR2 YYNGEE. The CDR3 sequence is CASSAPRSGELFF. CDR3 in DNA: TGTGCCAGCAGCGCCCCTCGGTCCGGGGAGCTGTTTTTT.

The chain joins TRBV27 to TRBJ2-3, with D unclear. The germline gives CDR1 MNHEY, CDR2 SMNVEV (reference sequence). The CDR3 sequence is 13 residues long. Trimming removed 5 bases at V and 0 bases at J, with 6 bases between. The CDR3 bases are TGTGCCAGCAGTGCGCTCAGCACAGATACGCAGTATTTT. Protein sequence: CASSALSTDTQYF.

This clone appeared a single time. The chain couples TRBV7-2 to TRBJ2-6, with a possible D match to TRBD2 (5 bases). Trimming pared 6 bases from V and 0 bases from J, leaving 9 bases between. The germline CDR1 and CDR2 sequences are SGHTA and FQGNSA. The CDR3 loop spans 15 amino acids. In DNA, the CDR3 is TGTGCCAGCAGTCCGAGGGTCTCTGGGGCCAACGTCCTGACTTTC. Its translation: CASSPRVSGANVLTF.

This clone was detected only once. CDR3 amino acids: CASTDRGGYGYTF. CDR3 coding DNA: TGTGCCAGCACCGATCGGGGTGGCTATGGCTACACCTTC. The chain has TRBV2 and TRBJ1-2; D remains unclear. This CDR3 has 13 residues. The V gene lost 7 bases and the J gene lost 4 bases, with 13 bases spanning the gap. Germline V gene sequence: CDR1 SNHLY, CDR2 FYNNEI.

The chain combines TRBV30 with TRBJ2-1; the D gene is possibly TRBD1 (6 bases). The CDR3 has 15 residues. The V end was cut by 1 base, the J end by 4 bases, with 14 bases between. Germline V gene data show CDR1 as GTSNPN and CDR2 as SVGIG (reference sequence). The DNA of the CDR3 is TGTGCCTGGAGTGCCCCCGGGACAAATTACAATGAGCAGTTCTTC. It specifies CAWSAPGTNYNEQFF.

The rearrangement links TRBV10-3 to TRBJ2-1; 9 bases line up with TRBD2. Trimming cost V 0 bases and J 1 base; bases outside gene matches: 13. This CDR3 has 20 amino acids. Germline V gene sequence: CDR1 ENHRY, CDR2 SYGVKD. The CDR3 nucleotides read TGTGCCATCAGTGAGTCTACAGGACAGCGGGAGGCCGGGTCCTACAATGAGCAGTTCTTC. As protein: CAISESTGQREAGSYNEQFF.

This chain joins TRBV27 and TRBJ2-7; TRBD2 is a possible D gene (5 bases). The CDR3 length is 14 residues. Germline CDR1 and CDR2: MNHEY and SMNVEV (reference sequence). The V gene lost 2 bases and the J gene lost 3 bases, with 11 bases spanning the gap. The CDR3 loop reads CASSLRGILYEQYF. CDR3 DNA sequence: TGTGCCAGCAGTTTACGGGGAATTCTCTACGAGCAGTACTTC.

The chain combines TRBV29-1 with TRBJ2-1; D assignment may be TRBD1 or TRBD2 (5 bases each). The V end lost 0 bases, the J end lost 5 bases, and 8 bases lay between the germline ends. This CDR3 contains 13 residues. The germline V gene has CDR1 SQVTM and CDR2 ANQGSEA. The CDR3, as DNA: TGCAGCGTTGAAGAGGGGGTAAACAATGAGCAGTTCTTC. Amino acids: CSVEEGVNNEQFF.

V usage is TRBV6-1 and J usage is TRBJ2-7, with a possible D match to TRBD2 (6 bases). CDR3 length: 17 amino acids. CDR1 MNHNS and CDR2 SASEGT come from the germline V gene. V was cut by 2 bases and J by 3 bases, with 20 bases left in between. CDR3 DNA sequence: TGTGCCAGCAGTGAAAGGATTGGGCGGGATCGAAGCTACGAGCAGTACTTC. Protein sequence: CASSERIGRDRSYEQYF.

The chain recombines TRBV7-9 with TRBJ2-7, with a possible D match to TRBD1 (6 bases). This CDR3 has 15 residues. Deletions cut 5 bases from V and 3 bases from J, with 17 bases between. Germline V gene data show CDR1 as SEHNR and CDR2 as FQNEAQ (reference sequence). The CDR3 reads CASSQPLGQNYEQYF. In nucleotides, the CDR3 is TGTGCCAGCAGCCAACCATTAGGACAGAACTACGAGCAGTACTTC.

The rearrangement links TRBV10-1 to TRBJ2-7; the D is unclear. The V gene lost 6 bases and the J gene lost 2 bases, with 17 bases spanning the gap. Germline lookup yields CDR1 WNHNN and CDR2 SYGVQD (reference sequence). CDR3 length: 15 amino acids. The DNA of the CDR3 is TGCGCCAGCAGCGAATCGATTACAGATGCCTACGAGCAGTACTTC. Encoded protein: CASSESITDAYEQYF.